This entry lists 28 T cell receptor beta chains sequenced from one sample in a study of OX40 agonist ivuxolimab in advanced cancers. TCRdb's copy holds only in-frame clones and misses some; the assay was immunoSEQ multiplex PCR. The table has nearly 80,000 clones, less than 95% seen once. The starting material was CD4+ or CD8+ T cells sorted from blood, obtained in a trial of the OX40 agonist ivuxolimab. The receptors come from an adult with an advanced solid tumor such as melanoma, head and neck, liver or kidney cancer.

The genes are TRBV28 and TRBJ1-2, with D maybe TRBD1 (6 bases). CDR1 and CDR2 (germline): MDHEN, SYDVKM. The CDR3 runs to 15 residues. V was trimmed by 8 bases and J by 4 bases, leaving 20 bases between them. The CDR3 loop is CASCSPGTNFYGYTF. The CDR3 DNA sequence: TGTGCCAGCTGCTCACCCGGGACAAATTTCTATGGCTACACCTTC.

The rearrangement links TRBV9 to TRBJ2-5; 11 bases match TRBD2. CDR3 length equals 15 residues. After removal of 5 bases from V and 2 bases from J, the junction contained 5 bases not matched to a gene. Germline loops: CDR1 SGDLS, CDR2 YYNGEE. The CDR3 sequence is CASSATSGGQETQYF. In DNA, the CDR3 is TGTGCCAGCAGTGCTACTAGCGGGGGACAAGAGACCCAGTACTTC.

The chain couples TRBV18 to TRBJ2-3; D is uncertain. Germline-derived CDR1 and CDR2 are KGHSH and LQKENI. Between the trimmed V and J ends, which lost 0 bases and 6 bases, there was a span of 7 bases. The CDR3 is 13 residues long. Here the CDR3 DNA reads TGTGCCAGCTCACCACCAAGCCTGGATACGCAGTATTTT. Its translation is CASSPPSLDTQYF. Variable domain in full (rest from reference TRBV18 and TRBJ2-3): NAGVMQNPRHLVRRRGQEARLRCSPMKGHSHVYWYRQLPEEGLKFMVYLQKENIIDESGMPKERFSAEFPKEGPSILRIQQVVRGDSAAYFCASSPPSLDTQYFGPGTRLTVL.

This chain joins TRBV6-8 and TRBJ2-3, with TRBD2 matching 8 bases. This CDR3 is built from 16 residues. Germline trimming cut 5 bases from V and 5 bases from J; bases unmatched to any gene: 12. CDR1 is MNHGY, CDR2 SAAAGT, per germline. CDR3 amino acids: CASSRVSSGVVDTQYF. CDR3 nucleotide sequence: TGTGCCAGCAGTCGGGTGAGTAGCGGGGTTGTAGATACGCAGTATTTT.

This clone was seen only a few times. This chain joins TRBV6-4 and TRBJ2-7; TRBD2 is a possible D gene (6 bases). This CDR3 has 16 residues. Trimming took off 7 bases at V and 7 bases at J, with 26 bases between the two ends. Germline loops: CDR1 MRHNA, CDR2 SNTAGT. The CDR3 protein is CASKILLAPFFGEQYV. CDR3 sequence (DNA): TGTGCCAGCAAAATCTTACTAGCCCCCTTTTTTGGAGAGCAGTACGTC.

The chain has TRBV5-8 and TRBJ2-7, with a possible D match to TRBD2 (6 bases). Germline V gene sequence: CDR1 SGHTS, CDR2 YDEGEE. Trimming removed 5 bases at V and 2 bases at J, with 14 bases between. This CDR3 is 14 amino acids long. The CDR3 sequence: CASSLMGGTYEQYV. The CDR3 DNA sequence: TGTGCCAGCAGTTTGATGGGGGGAACCTACGAGCAGTACGTC.

V is TRBV4-1 and J is TRBJ1-2, with 7 bases fitting TRBD1. Germline V gene sequence: CDR1 MGHRA, CDR2 YSYEKL. The CDR3 length is 16 residues. V lost 2 bases and J lost 0; bases outside the gene matches: 6. The CDR3 DNA sequence: TGCGCCAGCAGCCAACCGGGACAGCGTACTAACTATGGCTACACCTTC. Translating it yields CASSQPGQRTNYGYTF.

Here the CDR3 reads CAWSNNMPSGVETQYF. The CDR3 DNA reads as TGTGCCTGGAGCAATAATATGCCTAGCGGGGTTGAGACCCAGTACTTC. This chain links TRBV30 with TRBJ2-5; 9 bases map to TRBD2. CDR1 GTSNPN and CDR2 SVGIG come from the germline V gene (reference sequence). The CDR3 extends over 16 amino acids. V shed 3 bases and J 5 bases; nucleotides not matched to a gene: 13.

This clone was observed a few times. The V and J genes are TRBV29-1 and TRBJ1-1; TRBD1 might be the D (5 bases). The CDR3 is 13 amino acids. Germline lookup yields CDR1 SQVTM and CDR2 ANQGSEA. The V end lost 3 bases, the J end lost 2 bases, and 10 bases lay between the germline ends. The CDR3 sequence is CSVDPGGNTEAFF. The DNA for the CDR3 is TGCAGCGTTGACCCCGGGGGAAACACTGAAGCTTTCTTT.

This chain links TRBV5-5 with TRBJ2-6, with 10 bases aligning to TRBD1. V dropped 5 bases and J dropped 0; count of bases not matched to a gene: 5. This CDR3 has 17 amino acids. CDR1 is SGHKS, CDR2 YYEKEE, per germline (reference sequence). CDR3 nucleotides: TGTGCCAGCAGAGGACAGGGGGACCACTCTGGGGCCAACGTCCTGACTTTC. Encoded protein: CASRGQGDHSGANVLTF.

The gene calls are TRBV20-1 and TRBJ1-2; the D gene is possibly TRBD1 (5 bases). CDR3 size: 11 residues. The V gene lost 5 bases and the J gene lost 8 bases, with 12 bases spanning the gap. Germline V CDR1 and CDR2: DFQATT, SNEGSKA (reference sequence). The DNA of the CDR3 is TGCAGTGCTCCCTCGGGACGCGGCTACACCTTC. Amino acid sequence: CSAPSGRGYTF.

The chain combines TRBV2 with TRBJ2-5; D ambiguous. Germline CDR1 reads SNHLY; CDR2 reads FYNNEI. Trimming removed 6 bases from V and 1 base from J, with 9 bases in between. CDR3 length: 13 residues. The CDR3 DNA reads TGTGCCAGCAGCCCTGACCTCCAAGAGACCCAGTACTTC. Translated, it gives CASSPDLQETQYF.

The chain combines TRBV2 with TRBJ1-2; D is unresolved. Germline values: CDR1 SNHLY, CDR2 FYNNEI. V was trimmed by 3 bases and J by 5 bases, leaving 19 bases between them. The CDR3 consists of 16 residues. CDR3 nucleotide sequence: TGTGCCAGCAGTGACCATCTCATAAGTGTACAATATGGCTACACCTTC. This codes for CASSDHLISVQYGYTF.

The chain has TRBV6-5 and TRBJ2-3; D gene uncertain. Trimming took off 8 bases at V and 4 bases at J, with 13 bases between the two ends. The CDR3 runs to 13 residues. Looked up from germline, CDR1 is MNHEY and CDR2 is SVGAGI. The CDR3: CASSDSIADTQYF. The CDR3 DNA sequence: TGTGCCAGCTCGGATTCCATCGCAGATACGCAGTATTTT.

In its sample, this clone was seen a few times. V is TRBV5-1 and J is TRBJ1-1, with 8 bases lining up with TRBD1. Germline-derived CDR1 and CDR2 are SGHRS and YFSETQ. Trimming cost V 3 bases and J 4 bases; bases outside gene matches: 5. The CDR3 spans 14 residues. The CDR3 bases are TGCGCCAGCAGCTACGGACAGGGCGGCACTGAAGCTTTCTTT. It yields the protein CASSYGQGGTEAFF.

The chain employs TRBV27 and TRBJ2-1, with 13 bases identical to TRBD2. The V gene end was trimmed by 3 bases and the J gene end by 0 bases; junction bases not matched to a gene: 11. This CDR3 spans 20 amino acids. Per the germline V gene, CDR1 is MNHEY and CDR2 is SMNVEV (reference sequence). CDR3 amino acids: CASSFQTPGLAGISYNEQFF. CDR3 bases: TGTGCCAGCAGTTTCCAGACTCCGGGACTAGCGGGGATCTCCTACAATGAGCAGTTCTTC.

The gene calls are TRBV9 and TRBJ1-6, with unresolved D. This CDR3 has 14 amino acids. Trimming took off 1 base at V and 7 bases at J, with 9 bases between the two ends. The germline CDR1 and CDR2 sequences are SGDLS and YYNGEE. In DNA form, the CDR3 reads TGTGCCAGCAGCGTAACGGCAGAGAATTCACCCCTCCACTTT. Residues: CASSVTAENSPLHF.

The chain uses TRBV6-5 and TRBJ2-4; D possibly corresponds to TRBD2 (7 bases). CDR3 length equals 15 residues. The V end was cut by 2 bases, the J end by 5 bases, with 13 bases between. Looked up from germline, CDR1 is MNHEY and CDR2 is SVGAGI. CDR3: CASSYRGGAQNIQYF. The DNA for the CDR3 is TGTGCCAGCAGTTACCGAGGGGGGGCCCAAAACATTCAGTACTTC.

The rearrangement links TRBV19 to TRBJ2-7; 7 positions match TRBD2. The CDR3 covers 13 residues. Germline lookup yields CDR1 LNHDA and CDR2 SQIVND (reference sequence). J lost 6 bases, V lost 4 bases, and 6 bases had no gene match. Here the CDR3 reads CASSNAGVGEQYV. In DNA form, the CDR3 reads TGTGCCAGTAGTAATGCGGGGGTGGGCGAGCAGTACGTC.

The chain joins TRBV6-5 to TRBJ2-3; D gene ambiguous. CDR1 and CDR2 from the germline V gene are MNHEY and SVGAGI. There are 15 residues in the CDR3. V was pared by 6 bases and J by 4 bases, with 17 bases between. This chain's CDR3 is CASRPGHYSPDTQYF. The DNA of the CDR3 is TGTGCCAGCAGACCGGGCCACTACAGTCCAGATACGCAGTATTTT.

The rearrangement links TRBV7-2 to TRBJ2-6; D is ambiguous. The V gene lost 5 bases and the J gene lost 2 bases, with 10 bases spanning the gap. The CDR3 loop spans 15 amino acids. Germline CDR1 and CDR2: SGHTA and FQGNSA. The CDR3 region is CASSAPGAGANVLTF. CDR3 DNA: TGTGCCAGCAGCGCCCCGGGTGCTGGGGCCAACGTCCTGACTTTC.

This chain uses TRBV4-1 with TRBJ2-1; 10 bases align to TRBD2. Germline trimming cut 4 bases from V and 0 bases from J; bases unmatched to any gene: 9. Germline CDR1 and CDR2: MGHRA and YSYEKL. This CDR3 is 18 amino acids long. CDR3 DNA: TGCGCCAGCAGCCCCAACAGCGGGGGGGCGAGCTCCTACAATGAGCAGTTCTTC. This encodes CASSPNSGGASSYNEQFF.

The chain has TRBV6-5 and TRBJ1-1; D is possibly TRBD1 (5 bases). V was trimmed by 5 bases and J by 5 bases, leaving 15 bases between them. CDR3 length equals 14 residues. The germline V gene has CDR1 MNHEY and CDR2 SVGAGI. This CDR3 reads CASSQGGAMTEAFF. Here the CDR3 DNA reads TGTGCCAGCAGTCAAGGAGGGGCTATGACTGAAGCTTTCTTT.

The rearrangement joins TRBV5-1 to TRBJ1-1, with D perhaps TRBD1 (5 bases). The V end lost 3 bases, the J end lost 0 bases, and 12 bases lay between the germline ends. The germline CDR1 and CDR2 sequences are SGHRS and YFSETQ. The CDR3 has 15 residues. CDR3 nucleotides: TGCGCCAGCAGCTCGGGACGTGGAATGAACACTGAAGCTTTCTTT. This gives the protein CASSSGRGMNTEAFF.

This chain links TRBV2 with TRBJ2-5, with 8 bases fitting TRBD2. Germline V lookup: CDR1 SNHLY, CDR2 FYNNEI. CDR3 length: 12 amino acids. With V trimmed by 7 bases and J by 7 bases, 5 bases remained unmatched. CDR3 nucleotide sequence: TGTGCCAGCACGGCGGGGGGAGGGACCCAGTACTTC. It codes for CASTAGGGTQYF.

The chain carries TRBV7-2 and TRBJ2-3; TRBD1 matches 7 bases. CDR3 length: 15 amino acids. V lost 7 bases to trimming and J lost 1 base; unmatched junction nucleotides: 8. From germline, CDR1 is SGHTA and CDR2 FQGNSA. The CDR3 DNA is TGTGCCAGCAACATAGGGGGCGCCGGCACAGATACGCAGTATTTT. Amino acids: CASNIGGAGTDTQYF.

This rearrangement joins TRBV9 to TRBJ1-2; the D gene is possibly TRBD1 (6 bases). CDR1 and CDR2 from the germline V gene are SGDLS and YYNGEE. The CDR3 totals 13 residues. V was cut by 7 bases and J by 6 bases, with 16 bases left in between. CDR3 DNA sequence: TGTGCCAGCGTACGGGGAGGGGGTGATGGCTACACCTTC. This codes for CASVRGGGDGYTF.

The chain links TRBV13 to TRBJ2-1, with TRBD2 identical over 9 bases. Germline CDR1 reads PRHDT; CDR2 reads FYEKMQ (reference sequence). CDR3 length: 16 amino acids. V lost 1 base and J lost 7; bases outside the gene matches: 8. The CDR3 protein is CASSLEGGGAWNEQFF. CDR3 nucleotide sequence: TGTGCCAGCAGCTTAGAGGGCGGGGGGGCCTGGAATGAGCAGTTCTTC.